The 4 T cell receptor beta chains below all came from one sample that was sequenced in a study of OX40 agonist ivuxolimab in advanced cancers. Measured with immunoSEQ multiplex PCR; TCRdb has only the in-frame clones, and not every one. The sample has some 66,000 clones; around 83% are singletons. Sequenced material: CD4+ or CD8+ T cells sorted from blood, taken in a trial of the OX40 agonist ivuxolimab. The receptor source for this set is an adult with an advanced solid tumor such as melanoma, head and neck, liver or kidney cancer.

The rearrangement links TRBV28 to TRBJ2-7; no firm D call. Germline V CDR1 and CDR2: MDHEN, SYDVKM. The CDR3 has 12 residues. V was shortened by 8 bases and J by 4 bases, with 12 bases between the two germline ends. The CDR3 region is CASRRALYEQYF. CDR3 in DNA: TGTGCCAGCCGCCGAGCTCTTTACGAGCAGTACTTC.

This clone has only one observation. The chain is built from TRBV27 and TRBJ2-7; tentatively, D is TRBD2 (5 bases). Germline V gene data show CDR1 as MNHEY and CDR2 as SMNVEV (reference sequence). The CDR3 is made up of 13 amino acids. With 6 bases removed from V and 5 bases from J, the gap between germline ends came to 14 bases. For the CDR3, the DNA is TGTGCCAGCAGGAATTCCGGGGAACACGAGCAGTACTTC. This gives the protein CASRNSGEHEQYF.

The chain is built from TRBV6-5 and TRBJ2-3; D remains unclear. Deletions cut 4 bases from V and 3 bases from J, with 5 bases between. CDR1 is MNHEY and CDR2 is SVGAGI in the germline V gene. The CDR3 sequence is 12 residues long. CDR3 in amino acids: CASSSVTDTQYF. The CDR3 coding sequence is TGTGCCAGCAGTTCCGTAACAGATACGCAGTATTTT.

The rearrangement links TRBV25-1 to TRBJ1-1; possible D gene TRBD1, 6 bases. Trimming took off 10 bases at V and 3 bases at J, with 18 bases between the two ends. There are 14 residues in the CDR3. CDR1 and CDR2 from the germline V gene are MGHDK and SYGVNS. CDR3 protein: CATRLLGADTEAFF. In DNA, the CDR3 is TGTGCCACTCGATTGTTGGGGGCTGACACTGAAGCTTTCTTT.